These T cell receptor beta chains were read from a single sample in a study of blood T cell repertoires in COVID-19. Repertoires were generated with immunoSEQ multiplex PCR, while TCRdb's copy carries only in-frame clones and drops some. In the table there are 370,000 or so clones, about 89% of which are singletons. The sample was PBMCs or T cells enriched from blood (not recorded which). These receptors were collected from a man aged 25 to 40 who had recovered from COVID-19. CDR3s include the opening cysteine and the closing phenylalanine or tryptophan. The order of the fields is J gene, clone size, D gene, V gene, CDR3 DNA, CDR3 protein. The D gene is left open where the match is weak. Only some rows state a clone size, as once, few, many or a class for expanded clones.

j_call: TRBJ2-3; clone_size: -; d_call: TRBD1; v_call: TRBV19; cdr3_nt: TGTGCCAGTAAAGCGACAGGGGGCAGGGATACGCAGTATTTT; cdr3_aa: CASKATGGRDTQYF
j_call: TRBJ1-2; clone_size: -; d_call: -; v_call: TRBV10-3; cdr3_nt: TGTGCCATCAGTGAGTCGAGGATGGGCGGGGATACCTATGGCTACACCTTC; cdr3_aa: CAISESRMGGDTYGYTF
j_call: TRBJ2-1; clone_size: -; d_call: TRBD2; v_call: TRBV29-1; cdr3_nt: TGCAGCGTTCGGGACTACTCCTACAATGAGCAGTTCTTC; cdr3_aa: CSVRDYSYNEQFF
j_call: TRBJ1-6; clone_size: -; d_call: -; v_call: TRBV5-4; cdr3_nt: TGTGCCAGCAGCTTGGTAATGCAGGGTAATTCACCCCTCCACTTT; cdr3_aa: CASSLVMQGNSPLHF
j_call: TRBJ1-1; clone_size: once; d_call: -; v_call: TRBV29-1; cdr3_nt: TGCAGCGGGGATGTGGGGGGTGGGACTGAAGCTTTCTTT; cdr3_aa: CSGDVGGGTEAFF
j_call: TRBJ2-1; clone_size: -; d_call: TRBD1; v_call: TRBV5-6; cdr3_nt: TGTGCCAGCAGCTTGGGGGACAGGGTTGCCAATGAGCAGTTCTTC; cdr3_aa: CASSLGDRVANEQFF
j_call: TRBJ1-3; clone_size: -; d_call: TRBD1; v_call: TRBV30; cdr3_nt: TGTGCCTGGAGTTTCAGTGGGACAGCTGGAAACACCATATATTTT; cdr3_aa: CAWSFSGTAGNTIYF
j_call: TRBJ2-5; clone_size: -; d_call: TRBD1; v_call: TRBV2; cdr3_nt: TGTGCCAGCAGTGACTCGACAGGGTATGAGACCCAGTACTTC; cdr3_aa: CASSDSTGYETQYF
j_call: TRBJ1-3; clone_size: few; d_call: -; v_call: TRBV29-1; cdr3_nt: TGCAGCGTCCGGGGTCCCTCTGGAAACACCATATATTTT; cdr3_aa: CSVRGPSGNTIYF
j_call: TRBJ2-6; clone_size: -; d_call: -; v_call: TRBV7-9; cdr3_nt: TGTGCCAGCAGCCCCCGGGACAACACCTCTGGGGCCAACGTCCTGACTTTC; cdr3_aa: CASSPRDNTSGANVLTF
j_call: TRBJ1-2; clone_size: -; d_call: -; v_call: TRBV5-4; cdr3_nt: TGTGCCAGCAGCCCGTCGGGGGGAGACTATGGCTACACCTTC; cdr3_aa: CASSPSGGDYGYTF
j_call: TRBJ1-3; clone_size: -; d_call: -; v_call: TRBV6-5; cdr3_nt: TGTGCCAGCAGTTACTCGTCAGGGCTTGGAAACACCATATATTTT; cdr3_aa: CASSYSSGLGNTIYF
j_call: TRBJ1-1; clone_size: -; d_call: -; v_call: TRBV10-3; cdr3_nt: TGTGCCATCATCAACGGACAGACTAACACTGAAGCTTTCTTT; cdr3_aa: CAIINGQTNTEAFF